One sample yielded the 9 T cell receptor beta chains listed below, sequenced in a study of cytomegalovirus exposure and HLA in healthy donors. Researchers ran the PCR with 60 Vbeta and 13 Jbeta primers. Libraries were prepared by immunoSEQ multiplex PCR; TCRdb keeps only in-frame clonotypes and omits some of them. In the table there are roughly 100,000 clones, around 57% of which are singletons. Material: PBMCs. The receptor set was obtained from a human donor in good health.

The chain has TRBV19 and TRBJ1-2; no clear D. The germline V and J ends were trimmed by 6 bases and 7 bases, with 9 bases remaining between them. The germline V gene has CDR1 LNHDA and CDR2 SQIVND (reference sequence). The CDR3 is made up of 11 amino acids. The CDR3 DNA reads as TGTGCCAGTAGCGGGGTACTTGGCTACACCTTC. Amino acids: CASSGVLGYTF.

This chain connects TRBV6-1 to TRBJ2-2; 9 bases line up with TRBD2. The germline gives CDR1 MNHNS, CDR2 SASEGT. The CDR3 totals 15 residues. V shed 6 bases, J shed 7 bases, and the junction held 9 bases outside the gene matches. In DNA form, the CDR3 reads TGTGCCAGCAGGGACTTAGCGGGAGTTGGCGGGGAGCTGTTTTTT. It codes for CASRDLAGVGGELFF.

This clone showed up just a few times. The chain employs TRBV7-9 and TRBJ1-1; unclear D gene. This CDR3 region has 12 residues. The ends were cut back, 3 bases at V and 6 bases at J, with 8 bases in the middle. Germline V CDR1 and CDR2: SEHNR, FQNEAQ (reference sequence). The CDR3, as DNA: TGTGCCAGCAGCTTTGTGGCGGCTGAAGCTTTCTTT. Its translation is CASSFVAAEAFF.

For the CDR3, the DNA is TGTGCCAGCAGTGAGGAGCGGGAGGATCCCTACGAGCAGTACTTC. Translated: CASSEEREDPYEQYF. The genes are TRBV2 and TRBJ2-7, with 9 bases aligning to TRBD2. The CDR3 is 15 residues long. V lost 3 bases and J lost 2; bases outside the gene matches: 5. The V gene's germline CDR1 is SNHLY and CDR2 FYNNEI.

J is TRBJ2-1 and V is TRBV5-4, with TRBD1 identical over 8 bases. CDR3 length: 18 amino acids. The J segment lost 1 base and the V segment lost 3 bases, leaving 12 bases of the junction unmatched. Germline V gene sequence: CDR1 SGHNT, CDR2 YYREEE (reference sequence). The CDR3 region is CASSWRTGFLWSYNEQFF. Here the CDR3 DNA reads TGTGCCAGCAGCTGGAGGACAGGGTTCCTATGGTCCTACAATGAGCAGTTCTTC.

The DNA of the CDR3 is TGTGCCAGCAGCTTTCGGCAGGCCTACGAGCAGTACTTC. Translating gives CASSFRQAYEQYF. This chain uses TRBV7-2 with TRBJ2-7; D unresolved. CDR1 is SGHTA and CDR2 is FQGNSA in the germline V gene. The CDR3 has 13 amino acids. Deletions cut 3 bases from V and 2 bases from J, with 8 bases between.

The rearrangement links TRBV11-2 to TRBJ2-7, with D possibly being TRBD2 (5 bases). The CDR3 length is 15 residues. Germline CDR1 reads SGHAT; CDR2 reads FQNNGV. The ends were cut back, 5 bases at V and 0 bases at J, with 14 bases in the middle. CDR3 bases: TGTGCCAGCAGCCGGGTGACGGGGAGCTCCTACGAGCAGTACTTC. It is translated as CASSRVTGSSYEQYF.

There are a few counts of this clone. This chain joins TRBV4-1 and TRBJ2-2; maybe TRBD2 (6 bases). V was pared by 2 bases and J by 0 bases, with 16 bases between. From germline, CDR1 is MGHRA and CDR2 YSYEKL. This CDR3 spans 18 amino acids. CDR3 amino acids: CASSQTVGGDANTGELFF. The CDR3 DNA reads TGCGCCAGCAGCCAAACTGTCGGAGGGGACGCGAACACCGGGGAGCTGTTTTTT.

CDR3 sequence reads: CASSVGTGTITDTQYF. In nucleotides, the CDR3 is TGTGCCAGCAGCGTAGGCACCGGGACTATCACAGATACGCAGTATTTT. V gene TRBV9 combines with J gene TRBJ2-3; TRBD2 matches 7 bases. J was trimmed by 2 bases and V by 0 bases; bases with no gene match: 6. Germline CDR1 reads SGDLS; CDR2 reads YYNGEE. CDR3 size: 16 residues.